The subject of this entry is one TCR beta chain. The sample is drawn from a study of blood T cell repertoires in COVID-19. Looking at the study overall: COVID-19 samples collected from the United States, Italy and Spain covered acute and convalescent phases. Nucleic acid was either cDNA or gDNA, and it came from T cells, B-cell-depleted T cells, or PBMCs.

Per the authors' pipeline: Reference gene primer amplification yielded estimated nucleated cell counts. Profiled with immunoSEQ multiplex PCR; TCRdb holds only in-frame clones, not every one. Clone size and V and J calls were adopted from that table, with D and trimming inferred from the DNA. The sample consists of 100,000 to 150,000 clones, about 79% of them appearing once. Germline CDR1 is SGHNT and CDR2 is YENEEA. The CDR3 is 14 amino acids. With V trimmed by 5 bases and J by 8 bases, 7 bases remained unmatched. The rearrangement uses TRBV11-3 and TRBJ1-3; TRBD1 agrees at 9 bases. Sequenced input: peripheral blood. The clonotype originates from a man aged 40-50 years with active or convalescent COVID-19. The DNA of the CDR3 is TGTGCCAGCAGCCAACCGGGACAGGGACACACCATATATTTT. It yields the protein CASSQPGQGHTIYF.